This T cell receptor (beta chain) originates from a study of shared clonotypes between healthy human individuals. Looking at the study overall: Researchers drew samples from a couple of women and a few men aged 18 to 49.

Trimming pared 5 bases from V and 8 bases from J, leaving 12 bases between. CDR3 size: 13 residues. Germline values: CDR1 MGHDK, CDR2 SYGVNS. The study drew all its donors from Caucasian adults living in Nashville, Tennessee. The authors ran the assay at deep level. Clones were sequenced by immunoSEQ multiplex PCR, and TCRdb holds only the in-frame ones, with some missing. Of 1,500,000 or so clones in the sample, more than 95% were seen once. The J gene is TRBJ1-4, the V gene TRBV25-1; weak D call: TRBD1 (6 bases). The sample comprised naive CD4+ T cells sorted from blood. Subset specified: CD45RA+ positively selected. The clonotype comes from a man under 40 in good health. The DNA of the CDR3 is TGTGCCAGCAGTCCACAGGGCTGGGAAAAACTGTTTTTT. Amino acid sequence: CASSPQGWEKLFF.